This TCR beta chain comes out of a study of blood T cell repertoires in COVID-19. As for the study in general: The United States, Italy and Spain provided the acute and convalescent COVID-19 samples. T cells, B-cell-depleted T cells, or PBMCs provided the cDNA or gDNA that served as material.

The CDR3 has 12 amino acids. Deletions cut 2 bases from V and 4 bases from J, with 5 bases between. Methods used by the authors: Reference gene primer amplification yielded estimated nucleated cell counts. The assay was immunoSEQ multiplex PCR, and TCRdb's table has in-frame clones only and misses some. That table gives V, J and clone size, and the DNA gave D and trimming. The sample includes 410,000 or so clones, about nine tenths seen only once; the top ten take about 1.6%. The TCR comes from a woman aged 40 to 55 with COVID-19, enrolled during active disease. Material for sequencing was peripheral blood. The chain combines TRBV12-3 or TRBV12-4 with TRBJ1-2; possibly TRBD1 for D (5 bases). CDR3 loop: CASSLQGYGYTF. The CDR3 DNA reads as TGTGCCAGCAGTTTACAGGGCTATGGCTACACCTTC.